The rows below give T cell receptor beta chains drawn from one sample of a study of vaccination and CD4 T cells after COVID-19. TCRdb called the PCR reads again in MiXCR, with one record for every CDR3 protein. The sample holds 35,000 to 45,000 distinct CDR3 sequences, 36% seen once. The sample here was CD4+ T cells from blood, taken about 7 months after SARS-CoV-2 vaccination. The receptors come from a human donor who had recovered from COVID-19. Each CDR3 is given without its conserved first and last residue. A D gene is named only where the DNA matches it firmly.

16,TRBV28,TRBD1,ASSRRQGASSGANVLT
12,TRBV20-1,TRBD1,SARSVTGDQPQH
11,TRBV28,-,ASSLSADNEQF
13,TRBV2,TRBD2,ASRETSGTYNEQF
12,TRBV27,-,ASGERVAKNIQY
10,TRBV7-8,-,ASSYGGAEQY
12,TRBV6-4,-,ASRVDRATGELF
10,TRBV19,-,ASRTSNTEAF
11,TRBV19,-,ASRRDKTYEQY
15,TRBV19,TRBD1,ASSRQGAQLYQETQY
15,TRBV20-1,-,SAKKPSPSGGANVLT
11,TRBV15,-,ATSSNRVYEQY
13,TRBV20-1,TRBD2,SAGTSGSGVDTQY
12,TRBV27,TRBD1,ASSPGQGNQPQH
12,TRBV18,-,ASSPGVESYEQY
12,TRBV20-1,TRBD1,SASRGQPNYGYT
17,TRBV28,TRBD2,ASSTRKGREGYVPYEQY
14,TRBV24-1,TRBD2,ATSDLGSGSGDEQF
11,TRBV6-5,-,ASSLGAGYEQY
12,TRBV28,TRBD2,ASRNRGGWETQY
11,TRBV15,-,ATSRDIVREQY
14,TRBV28,-,ASSLFSGSNTGELF
10,TRBV29-1,-,SVGALTDTQY
14,TRBV6-2/TRBV6-3,-,ASSPLNPKYTGELF
9,TRBV7-8,-,ASSGQFEQY
16,TRBV6-5,-,ASSYSLFDRRKTYEQY
12,TRBV20-1,-,SASQGRSSQPQH
11,TRBV6-1,-,ASRRGREDGYT
14,TRBV20-1,-,SASGRGREFSYEQY
12,TRBV6-1,-,ASRRIGGPYGYT
13,TRBV5-1,TRBD2,ASSLQRGSYNEQF
11,TRBV28,-,ASSGDFTDTQY
13,TRBV6-1,-,ASKQAPSENYGYT
17,TRBV6-1,TRBD2,ASSAGFWTSGRGGETQY
13,TRBV6-2/TRBV6-3,-,ASSYGRLTYNEQF
16,TRBV4-3,TRBD1,ASSQDRGQPSGANVLT